Listed below are T cell receptor beta chains from one sample, sequenced in a study of blood T cell repertoires in COVID-19. Libraries were prepared by immunoSEQ multiplex PCR; TCRdb keeps only in-frame clonotypes and omits some of them. The sample lists some 200,000 clones; about 86% were seen once. The material sequenced was peripheral blood. These receptors were obtained from a man between 18 and 29 years old with active or convalescent COVID-19. Each CDR3 is given with its conserved first and last residue. A D gene is named only where the DNA matches it firmly. Clone size is not always given. Where it is, it says once, few, many or a class for expanded clones.

D	size	J	V	DNA	CDR3
.	once	TRBJ1-6	TRBV18	TGTGCCAGCTCACCACGGTCGCGGGGGGGAAATTCACCCCTCCACTTT	CASSPRSRGGNSPLHF
.	.	TRBJ2-3	TRBV19	TGTGCCAGTAGTCCAGGGGGCAAGCGGGAGGCGGGGACGACGCAGTATTTT	CASSPGGKREAGTTQYF
.	.	TRBJ2-1	TRBV5-1	TGCGCCAGCACCCGGACTGGATACAATGAGCAGTTCTTC	CASTRTGYNEQFF
.	.	TRBJ2-3	TRBV23-1	TGCGCCAGCACCCGGAGGGGGCTTGGAGATACGCAGTATTTT	CASTRRGLGDTQYF
TRBD1	.	TRBJ1-5	TRBV27	TGTGCCAGCAGTTTCGTACAGGGGGGCAATCAGCCCCAGCATTTT	CASSFVQGGNQPQHF
TRBD1	once	TRBJ1-5	TRBV2	TGTGCCAGCAGTGGGACAGGGTTGGATAATCAGCCCCAGCATTTT	CASSGTGLDNQPQHF
.	.	TRBJ2-1	TRBV9	TGTGCCAGCAGCCCCCAAAACATATATACGCAGTTCTTC	CASSPQNIYTQFF
.	.	TRBJ1-4	TRBV18	TGTGCCAGCTCCCCCCGAAGGGGTTGGAACGAAAAACTGTTTTTT	CASSPRRGWNEKLFF
.	.	TRBJ2-7	TRBV4-1	TGCGCCAGCAGCCAAGTTACGGACAGTCGAGACTACGAGCAGTACTTC	CASSQVTDSRDYEQYF
TRBD2	.	TRBJ2-3	TRBV10-1	TGCGCCAGCACCCAAGGGGCGGGAGGCACAGATACGCAGTATTTT	CASTQGAGGTDTQYF
.	.	TRBJ1-2	TRBV18	TGTGCCAGCTCCCGGGGGACGGAAGCTAACTATGGCTACACCTTC	CASSRGTEANYGYTF
TRBD1	once	TRBJ1-2	TRBV18	TGTGCCAGCTCAACGACAGGGGATGGCTACACCTTC	CASSTTGDGYTF
TRBD1	once	TRBJ1-1	TRBV19	TGTGCCAGTAGTGCCCAGACAGGGACGGGCGAAGCTTTCTTT	CASSAQTGTGEAFF
.	.	TRBJ2-7	TRBV19	TGTGCCAGTAGTGTTGGGGTGGGTTCTGAGCGGACCTCCTACGAGCAGTACTTC	CASSVGVGSERTSYEQYF
.	few	TRBJ1-4	TRBV28	TGTGCCAGCAGTTTCCGGGGAGGAGTTGGAAAACTGTTTTTT	CASSFRGGVGKLFF
.	.	TRBJ1-1	TRBV27	TGTGCCAGCAGCCGAACAACCGCCCGTGAAGCTTTCTTT	CASSRTTAREAFF
.	.	TRBJ2-3	TRBV11-2	TGTGCCAGCAGCTTTGGAGGCGGGAGCACAGATACGCAGTATTTT	CASSFGGGSTDTQYF
TRBD2	.	TRBJ2-7	TRBV7-9	TGTGCCAGCAGCTTAGCGAAAATAGCGGGAGGCCGGAGCTCCTACGAGCAGTACTTC	CASSLAKIAGGRSSYEQYF
TRBD2	.	TRBJ2-7	TRBV7-3	TGTGCCAGCAGCTTACCTGCCGGACTAGAGATCGCTTACGAGCAGTACTTC	CASSLPAGLEIAYEQYF
.	.	TRBJ1-1	TRBV10-3	TGTGCCATCAGTGAGTCGTTAGGGGGAACAACTGAAGCTTTCTTT	CAISESLGGTTEAFF
.	once	TRBJ1-2	TRBV5-5	TGTGCCAGCAGCTTGTCGGGGGTCGGGGACCCTCGTACCTTC	CASSLSGVGDPRTF
TRBD1	.	TRBJ1-5	TRBV6-5	TGTGCCAGCATCGAAACAGGGGGCGGTCAGCCCCAGCATTTT	CASIETGGGQPQHF
.	.	TRBJ1-5	TRBV27	TGTGCCAGCAGTTTACAGGGCTATCAGCCCCAGCATTTT	CASSLQGYQPQHF
TRBD1	.	TRBJ1-1	TRBV7-9	TGTGCCAGCAGCTTAGGTATAGGGGGCGCCCATGAAGCTTTCTTT	CASSLGIGGAHEAFF
.	few	TRBJ2-2	TRBV7-2	TGTGCCAGCAGCTTAGGGAGTAGACTGAACACCGGGGAGCTGTTTTTT	CASSLGSRLNTGELFF
TRBD2	.	TRBJ2-5	TRBV4-1	TGCGCCAGCAGCCTCTTAGCGGGAGGGGGGGAGACCCAGTACTTC	CASSLLAGGGETQYF
TRBD2	.	TRBJ2-2	TRBV19	TGTGCCAGTAGTTCGGGGGGGAGACCGAACACCGGGGAGCTGTTTTTT	CASSSGGRPNTGELFF
.	.	TRBJ1-3	TRBV10-1	TGCGCCAGCAGTCGGGGAGCGGCTGGAAACACCATATATTTT	CASSRGAAGNTIYF
.	.	TRBJ1-5	TRBV29-1	TGCAGCGCTAGGGGGGGGAGCAATCAGCCCCAGCATTTT	CSARGGSNQPQHF
.	once	TRBJ1-3	TRBV5-8	TGTGCCAGCGGGTCAAGACAGGACACCGGAAACACCATATATTTT	CASGSRQDTGNTIYF
.	.	TRBJ1-6	TRBV19	TGTGCCAGTAGTGTGAATCGACAGGAGAGCTCCTATAATTCACCCCTCCACTTT	CASSVNRQESSYNSPLHF
TRBD1	.	TRBJ2-1	TRBV24-1	TGTGCCACCAGTGATAGGGCAGGGGGCCGCTATGAGCAGTTCTTC	CATSDRAGGRYEQFF
.	.	TRBJ2-7	TRBV18	TGTGCCAGCTCACCACCACTCCAGGGATTAACGGGCGAGCAGTACTTC	CASSPPLQGLTGEQYF
.	.	TRBJ1-1	TRBV20-1	TGCAGTGCTAGTAGGGGTGAGGATGAAGCTTTCTTT	CSASRGEDEAFF
.	.	TRBJ1-1	TRBV7-2	TGTGCCAGCAGCTTAGCCGTCCAGATCTTCTTT	CASSLAVQIFF
.	.	TRBJ1-1	TRBV11-3	TGTGCCAGCAGCTTAAGGGGTAACACTGAAGCTTTCTTT	CASSLRGNTEAFF
TRBD1	.	TRBJ2-1	TRBV5-5	TGTGCCAGCATCCTCCCAGGACAGGTCTCCTACAATGAGCAGTTCTTC	CASILPGQVSYNEQFF
.	.	TRBJ1-2	TRBV12-2	TGTGCGAAAGGCAGGGTCCGACAGGGACGATCTAACTATGGCTACACCTTC	CAKGRVRQGRSNYGYTF
.	.	TRBJ1-4	TRBV2	TGTGCCAGCAGTGAAGACAGGGTTCGTGATTATTCAAATGAAAAACTGTTTTTT	CASSEDRVRDYSNEKLFF
.	.	TRBJ1-5	TRBV5-6	TGTGCCAGCAGTCTACTCGGTGAGGGGGTGTACGGACAGCCCCAGCATTTT	CASSLLGEGVYGQPQHF
.	few	TRBJ1-5	TRBV19	TGTGCCAGTAGTTCGAATCAGCCCCAGCATTTT	CASSSNQPQHF
TRBD1	.	TRBJ2-1	TRBV2	TGTGCCAGCAGAGAGACAGGGGACAATGAGCAGTTCTTC	CASRETGDNEQFF
.	.	TRBJ2-1	TRBV7-8	TGTGCCAGCAGCTTAGTTGCAGGGCAGACTAGGTTGTACAATGAGCAGTTCTTC	CASSLVAGQTRLYNEQFF
.	.	TRBJ1-3	TRBV3-1/TRBV3-2	TGTGCCAGCAGCCAAGATTTCGGTCCGAGCTCTGGAAACACCATATATTTT	CASSQDFGPSSGNTIYF
.	.	TRBJ1-1	TRBV27	TGTGCCAGCAGTTTATTTCGGGGAGGTCGGACTGAAGCTTTCTTT	CASSLFRGGRTEAFF
.	.	TRBJ1-3	TRBV5-6	TGTGCCAGCAGCTTGCGGGGGTTCGGAAACACCATATATTTT	CASSLRGFGNTIYF
TRBD1	.	TRBJ1-1	TRBV3-1/TRBV3-2	TGTGCCAGCAGCCTACGACAGGGGGATTTAGCTTTCTTT	CASSLRQGDLAFF
.	many	TRBJ2-7	TRBV28	TGTGCCAGCAGTTGGGCTACCTACTACGAGCAGTACTTC	CASSWATYYEQYF
.	.	TRBJ2-2	TRBV6-2/TRBV6-3	TGTGCCAGCAGCATGACTCTATTCAACACCGGGGAGCTGTTTTTT	CASSMTLFNTGELFF
TRBD2	.	TRBJ2-1	TRBV18	TGTGCCAGCTCACCGAAGCGGGAGGGCAATGAGCAGTTCTTC	CASSPKREGNEQFF
TRBD2	.	TRBJ2-7	TRBV4-1	TGCGCCAGCAGCCAAGATCCAGCGGGAGGCGCTGCCTACGAGCAGTACTTC	CASSQDPAGGAAYEQYF
TRBD1	.	TRBJ2-2	TRBV7-2	TGTGCCAGCAGCTTAGCGTATTCGGGACAGGGGAGGACCGGGGAGCTGTTTTTT	CASSLAYSGQGRTGELFF
.	.	TRBJ2-3	TRBV6-6	TGTGCCAGCAGGAAAGCCGGGGTAGCGGCAGATACGCAGTATTTT	CASRKAGVAADTQYF
.	once	TRBJ2-7	TRBV4-2	TGTGCCAGCAGCCAAGCTCTAACCCAGGCCTACGAGCAGTACTTC	CASSQALTQAYEQYF
TRBD1	.	TRBJ2-1	TRBV10-2	TGCGCCAGCAGTCTCCGGGACAGGTCCCTCTACAATGAGCAGTTCTTC	CASSLRDRSLYNEQFF